The 20 T cell receptor beta chains presented below share a single source sample, sequenced in a study of T-cell reconstitution after alpha-beta-depleted transplantation in children. For TCRbeta, the library was prepared with unique molecular identifiers. From the PCR reads, TCRdb called clonotypes with MiXCR, one entry per CDR3 protein. The data contain about 500,000 distinct CDR3 sequences, about 30% of them singletons. This material consisted of PBMCs from the stem cell graft donor, taken from the stem cell graft. The receptors come from a human donor who donated a stem cell graft to a child with aplastic anemia.

This clonotype was found a few times. The gene calls are TRBV29-1 and TRBJ2-5, with a weak D call TRBD2 (5 bases). Germline CDR1 and CDR2: SQVTM and ANQGSEA. The length of the CDR3 is 15 residues. Between the trimmed V and J ends, which lost 1 base and 3 bases, there was a span of 15 bases. Here the CDR3 DNA reads TGCAGCGTTGAAGGAGGTGGGAGCGTGAAAGAGACCCAGTACTTC. Translated: CSVEGGGSVKETQYF.

The V and J genes are TRBV7-2 and TRBJ2-1; 11 bases are a match to TRBD2. The CDR3 consists of 16 residues. The germline V gene has CDR1 SGHTA and CDR2 FQGNSA. V was pared by 0 bases and J by 9 bases, with 7 bases of the junction left unmatched. This CDR3 reads CASSLAASGRSGEQFF. Written as DNA, the CDR3 is TGTGCCAGCAGCTTAGCCGCTAGCGGGAGGTCAGGTGAGCAGTTCTTC.

The V gene is TRBV6-2 or TRBV6-3, the J gene TRBJ2-3, with 9 nucleotides matching TRBD2. This CDR3 has 17 amino acids. The J segment lost 2 bases and the V segment lost 6 bases, leaving 12 bases of the junction unmatched. Germline V gene sequence: CDR1 MNHEY, CDR2 SVGEGT. CDR3 nucleotide sequence: TGTGCCAGCAGCCCGTTGGGCGGGAGGGCGGCCACAGATACGCAGTATTTT. The encoded protein is CASSPLGGRAATDTQYF.

This clonotype occurred a few times. The CDR3 reads CSARDPSGGTGELFF. CDR3 DNA: TGCAGTGCTAGAGACCCTAGCGGAGGCACCGGGGAGCTGTTTTTT. The chain uses TRBV20-1 and TRBJ2-2; 7 nucleotides match TRBD2. This CDR3 contains 15 residues. The V and J ends lost 0 bases and 4 bases, in that order; junction bases with no gene match: 5. Germline V lookup: CDR1 DFQATT, CDR2 SNEGSKA (reference sequence).

The chain recombines TRBV5-6 with TRBJ2-7; D ambiguous. Germline loops: CDR1 SGHDT, CDR2 YYEEEE. V gave up 4 bases and J gave up 3 bases, with 14 bases separating them. The CDR3 is made up of 14 amino acids. In DNA form, the CDR3 reads TGTGCCAGCAGCCCCGGGCCACCCGACTACGAGCAGTACGTC. As protein: CASSPGPPDYEQYV.

This clonotype was found many times. The chain uses TRBV12-3 or TRBV12-4 and TRBJ1-1; 7 bases fit TRBD1. This CDR3 spans 14 amino acids. J gave up 6 bases and V 6 bases, and 10 bases lay outside the gene matches. The CDR3 here is CASSWGAGGAEAFF. The CDR3 nucleotides read TGTGCCAGCAGCTGGGGAGCAGGGGGGGCTGAAGCTTTCTTT.

A few counts support this clonotype. The J gene is TRBJ2-2, the V gene TRBV10-3, with 8 bases lining up with TRBD2. Germline values: CDR1 ENHRY, CDR2 SYGVKD. The CDR3 sequence is 16 residues long. Unmatched junction bases numbered 5, after V lost 3 bases and J lost 2 bases. This chain's CDR3 is CAISDGAGENTGELFF. Here the CDR3 DNA reads TGTGCCATCAGTGACGGAGCGGGAGAAAACACCGGGGAGCTGTTTTTT.

This clonotype was seen a few times. The rearrangement joins TRBV7-7 to TRBJ1-1; unclear D gene. CDR1 is SSHAT, CDR2 FNYEAQ, per germline (reference sequence). Deletions cut 5 bases from V and 4 bases from J, with 14 bases between. The CDR3 contains 14 residues. The CDR3 protein is CASSPDRASTEAFF. The DNA for the CDR3 is TGTGCCAGCAGCCCTGATCGGGCGAGCACTGAAGCTTTCTTT. Full variable domain (remainder filled in from reference TRBV7-7 and TRBJ1-1): GAGVSQSPRYKVTKRGQDVTLRCDPISSHATLYWYQQALGQGPEFLTYFNYEAQPDKSGLPSDRFSAERPEGSISTLTIQRTEQRDSAMYRCASSPDRASTEAFFGQGTRLTVV.

This clonotype was counted only a few times. The chain joins TRBV6-5 to TRBJ2-1; TRBD2 aligns across 9 bases. V was clipped by 2 bases and J by 10 bases; unmatched bases: 6. Germline lookup yields CDR1 MNHEY and CDR2 SVGAGI. This CDR3 has 14 residues. CDR3 sequence: CASSYKGLAREQFF. The CDR3 bases are TGTGCCAGCAGTTACAAGGGACTAGCAAGGGAGCAGTTCTTC.

The chain combines TRBV15 with TRBJ2-5, with unresolved D. The CDR3 has 13 amino acids. Germline CDR1 reads LNHNV; CDR2 reads YYDKDF (reference sequence). Trimming removed 0 bases from V and 5 bases from J, with 7 bases in between. CDR3 sequence: CATSRDITETQYF. The CDR3 DNA is TGTGCCACCAGCAGAGATATTACCGAGACCCAGTACTTC.

The chain couples TRBV5-4 to TRBJ2-1; 11 bases are shared with TRBD2. The CDR3 runs 16 residues. The trim removed 4 bases at V and 12 bases at J, leaving 15 bases unmatched. CDR1 is SGHNT, CDR2 YYREEE, per germline (reference sequence). The CDR3 DNA reads TGTGCCAGCAGCGGAGGGACTAGCGGCCGACTTGGGGGGCAGTTCTTC. Amino acid sequence: CASSGGTSGRLGGQFF. Filled out from reference TRBV5-4 and TRBJ2-1, the complete variable domain reads ETGVTQSPTHLIKTRGQQVTLRCSSQSGHNTVSWYQQALGQGPQFIFQYYREEENGRGNFPPRFSGLQFPNYSSELNVNALELDDSALYLCASSGGTSGRLGGQFFGPGTRLTVL.

This clonotype has a handful of counts. V usage is TRBV6-2 or TRBV6-3 and J usage is TRBJ1-5; 8 bases fit TRBD1. CDR3 size: 19 residues. CDR1 and CDR2 (germline): MNHEY, SVGEGT. V shed 2 bases and J 3 bases; nucleotides not matched to a gene: 15. The CDR3 reads CASSYPAGLSGGNNQPQHF. The CDR3 nucleotides read TGTGCCAGCAGTTACCCGGCGGGGTTGTCAGGGGGCAACAATCAGCCCCAGCATTTT.

The table lists this clonotype with a few counts. This rearrangement joins TRBV6-1 to TRBJ1-5; no reliable D call. The germline V gene has CDR1 MNHNS and CDR2 SASEGT. The V gene lost 3 bases and the J gene lost 3 bases, with 15 bases spanning the gap. CDR3 length: 16 residues. The CDR3 loop is CASSEVWSSPNQPQHF. The CDR3, as DNA: TGTGCCAGCAGTGAGGTCTGGAGCAGTCCCAATCAGCCCCAGCATTTT.

CDR3: CASGAQGPGANVLTF. The CDR3 DNA follows: TGTGCCAGCGGTGCCCAGGGTCCTGGGGCCAACGTCCTGACTTTC. The chain links TRBV6-1 to TRBJ2-6; possibly TRBD1 for D (5 bases). The CDR3 sequence is 15 residues long. V lost 8 bases and J lost 2, with 13 bases in between. Germline values: CDR1 MNHNS, CDR2 SASEGT.

The table lists this clonotype with a few counts. This chain uses TRBV20-1 with TRBJ2-1, with no clear D. Germline V gives CDR1 DFQATT, CDR2 SNEGSKA (reference sequence). The CDR3 length is 16 residues. The V gene lost 5 bases and the J gene lost 3 bases, with 20 bases spanning the gap. The CDR3 protein is CSAPPEFPQSYNEQFF. The CDR3 DNA is TGCAGTGCTCCCCCAGAGTTCCCCCAGAGCTACAATGAGCAGTTCTTC.

V usage is TRBV29-1 and J usage is TRBJ2-2; D is possibly TRBD1 (5 bases). The CDR3 runs to 14 residues. V dropped 3 bases and J dropped 3 bases, with 11 bases sitting between them. In germline, CDR1 is SQVTM, CDR2 ANQGSEA. The CDR3 nucleotides are TGCAGCGTTGAGGGCGCAGGGTACACCGGGGAGCTGTTTTTT. This sequence encodes CSVEGAGYTGELFF.

This clonotype was seen a few times. The J gene is TRBJ1-4, the V gene TRBV29-1; D is unclear. Trimming cost V 2 bases and J 6 bases, with 4 bases left between them. CDR1 is SQVTM, CDR2 ANQGSEA, per germline. The CDR3 is 11 residues long. As DNA, the CDR3 is TGCAGCGTTGAATCGTATGAAAAACTGTTTTTT. Amino acid sequence: CSVESYEKLFF.

The chain couples TRBV6-2 or TRBV6-3 to TRBJ2-2; TRBD1 aligns across 7 bases. In germline, CDR1 is MNHEY, CDR2 SVGEGT. This CDR3 contains 17 residues. Trimming cost V 6 bases and J 1 base; bases outside gene matches: 11. The CDR3 reads CASRPIFWTGNTGELFF. The DNA of the CDR3 is TGTGCCAGCAGGCCGATATTTTGGACAGGGAACACCGGGGAGCTGTTTTTT.

The chain combines TRBV19 with TRBJ1-1; D not certain. This CDR3 has 12 amino acids. CDR1 is LNHDA and CDR2 is SQIVND in the germline V gene (reference sequence). V gave up 6 bases and J gave up 7 bases, with 12 bases separating them. CDR3 in amino acids: CASSNGPLEAFF. CDR3 nucleotides: TGTGCCAGTAGCAATGGACCGCTTGAAGCTTTCTTT.

The CDR3 loop is CASSLGGTGGPEAFF. The DNA of the CDR3 is TGTGCCAGCAGCTTAGGAGGGACAGGGGGCCCGGAAGCTTTCTTT. This chain joins TRBV7-2 and TRBJ1-1, with TRBD1 matching 12 bases. This CDR3 has 15 residues. The V segment lost 1 base and the J segment 8 bases; nucleotides outside the gene matches: 5. Germline CDR1 and CDR2: SGHTA and FQGNSA.